This TCR beta chain was found in a study of blood T cell repertoires in COVID-19. The wider study: The samples span acute and convalescent COVID-19 from the United States, Italy and Spain. PBMCs, B-cell-depleted T cells, or T cells provided the cDNA or gDNA that made up the material.

CDR3 length: 13 residues. V was pared by 0 bases and J by 6 bases, with 0 bases of the junction left unmatched. The germline V gene has CDR1 MNHEY and CDR2 SMNVEV (reference sequence). Profiled with immunoSEQ multiplex PCR; TCRdb holds only in-frame clones, not every one. Of 130,000 to 150,000 clones listed, under 90% are singletons. In this sample, this clone turned up a few times. The clonotype comes from a man aged 65 to 85 who had recovered from COVID-19. Sequenced input: peripheral blood. V gene TRBV27 combines with J gene TRBJ2-3; 7 bases map to TRBD2. This CDR3 is CASSLSGGDTQYF. CDR3 DNA sequence: TGTGCCAGCAGTTTATCCGGGGGGGATACGCAGTATTTT.